This TCR beta chain was sequenced for a study of blood T cells in healthy people across ages. The second PCR ran about 6 to 11 cycles with a sample-barcoded 5' primer and J-beta primers. Sequencing yielded, for each sample, at least 3 million paired-end reads carrying CDR3. TCRdb re-analysed the 5' RACE reads in MiXCR, keeping a single row per CDR3 protein. The data hold some 710,000 distinct CDR3 sequences, with about a fifth observed a single time. The CDR3 length is 14 residues. Germline CDR1 is SGHDT and CDR2 is YYEEEE. Germline trimming cut 7 bases from V and 7 bases from J; bases unmatched to any gene: 9. This clonotype turned up a few times.

The chain recombines TRBV5-6 with TRBJ2-2; 8 bases agree with TRBD1. The source material was blood. This receptor was obtained from a man aged 65-85 years in good health. The DNA for the CDR3 is TGTGCCAGCCGTCTGACAGGGGTGAACGGGGAGCTGTTTTTT. Protein: CASRLTGVNGELFF.